This TCR beta chain came from a study of OX40 agonist ivuxolimab in advanced cancers. Regarding the research as a whole: Ivuxolimab, which targeted the costimulatory receptor OX40 (CD134), was an agonistic, fully human IgG2 monoclonal antibody. Intravenous ivuxolimab was administered to patients every 2 weeks at six dose levels: 0.01, 0.1, 0.3, 1.5, 3 and 10 mg/kg. Of the approximately 50 dose-escalation patients, hepatocellular carcinoma was present in 19, melanoma in roughly 15, renal cell carcinoma in 9 and head and neck cancer in 9. The dose-escalation cohort was 82.7% male with a mean age of about 65 years, ranging from 23 to 79. Patients were allowed to have had prior anti-PD-1, anti-PD-L1 or anti-CTLA-4 therapy, and approximately 41% of the dose-escalation patients had previously received checkpoint inhibitors. Partial responses were achieved by three dose-escalation patients, of whom one had hepatocellular carcinoma and two had cutaneous melanoma. The point of sequencing TCRbeta in the periphery was to test whether ivuxolimab changed TCR sequence diversity and drove clonal T-cell expansion. The monotherapy dose-escalation portion (N of about 50 patients) of the phase I ivuxolimab trial is reported in the paper.

The full study reports these points: Partial responders in the 0.1-3.0 mg/kg groups had among the lowest normalized peripheral clonal expansion, especially among CD8+ T cells. At doses of 0.1 to 3.0 mg/kg, clonal expansion of both CD4+ and CD8+ blood T cells was observed from baseline to week 6. Low levels of normalized T-cell clonal expansion were also seen in some patients who did not respond. The antigen specificity of the peripheral T cells that underwent clonal expansion was not determined. After ivuxolimab, expanded clones were on average more numerous among CD8+ T cells than among CD4+ T cells.

To sequence the TCRbeta CDR3 region, genomic DNA was isolated from the sorted cells. The immunoSEQ Assay was used for sequencing of TCRbeta CDR3 regions. TCRdb stores this immuneACCESS table with in-frame sequences only. Part of the clones is absent; in the studies checked, under half of the shortfall reflects unresolved V genes, and no reason is known for the rest. The sample has approximately 68,000 clones on record, roughly 80% of them singletons. Of the sample, 6.5% to 7.5% is held by the ten largest clones. The trial excluded patients who had a history of autoimmune disease or were on systemic immunosuppression. Peripheral blood for TCR sequencing was collected from all dose cohorts at baseline, on cycle 4 day 1, and on cycle 7 day 1. Samples came from an open-label, multicenter, first-in-human phase I dose-escalation trial of ivuxolimab. Adults with locally advanced or metastatic melanoma, renal cell, hepatocellular, or head and neck squamous cell carcinoma were enrolled in the trial. Before TCR sequencing, CD4+ T cells and CD8+ T cells were sorted from peripheral blood as separate populations.

This clone was detected only a few times. Its antigen has not been determined. No quality values exist for individual bases; no much larger clone is one base distant. The input for sequencing was CD4+ or CD8+ T cells sorted from blood, taken in a trial of the OX40 agonist ivuxolimab. The clonotype was recovered from an adult with an advanced solid tumor such as melanoma, head and neck, liver or kidney cancer.

The DNA sequence follows: TGTGCCAGCACACCCCCGGGAGGGGACTATGGCTACACCTTC. The translation is CASTPPGGDYGYTF. Recombination joined TRBV7-9 with TRBJ1-2; a tentative D call is TRBD1 (5 bases match). The germline V gene (reference sequence) gives CDR1 as SEHNR and CDR2 as FQNEAQ. At the junction V is shortened by 7 bases and J by 3 bases, with 15 bases in between. There are 14 amino acids in the CDR3, from cysteine to phenylalanine inclusive. Only the CDR3 part of the read is kept: 42 bases, read in frame from the first base.